This TCR beta chain emerged from a study of cytomegalovirus exposure and HLA in healthy donors. The study, taken as a whole, reports: A later look showed TCR association rates differing by HLA locus, highest for DRB1 and lowest for HLA-C.

With 60 Vbeta and 13 Jbeta primers, the PCR was carried out. The table came from immunoSEQ multiplex PCR; TCRdb's copy has only in-frame clones and leaves some out. The sample shows about 150,000 clones, 75% to 90% of them seen only once. About this clone itself: What it recognizes is unknown.

The CDR3 is 13 residues long. The germline V gene has CDR1 ENHRY and CDR2 SYGVKD. V was pared by 7 bases and J by 5 bases, with 12 bases between. Sequencing input: PBMCs. The TCR was taken from a male donor in good health and CMV-seronegative. The chain links TRBV10-3 to TRBJ2-1; maybe TRBD1 (6 bases). Here the CDR3 DNA reads TGTGCCATCACCCCGGACAGTGACAATGAGCAGTTCTTC. Encoded protein: CAITPDSDNEQFF.